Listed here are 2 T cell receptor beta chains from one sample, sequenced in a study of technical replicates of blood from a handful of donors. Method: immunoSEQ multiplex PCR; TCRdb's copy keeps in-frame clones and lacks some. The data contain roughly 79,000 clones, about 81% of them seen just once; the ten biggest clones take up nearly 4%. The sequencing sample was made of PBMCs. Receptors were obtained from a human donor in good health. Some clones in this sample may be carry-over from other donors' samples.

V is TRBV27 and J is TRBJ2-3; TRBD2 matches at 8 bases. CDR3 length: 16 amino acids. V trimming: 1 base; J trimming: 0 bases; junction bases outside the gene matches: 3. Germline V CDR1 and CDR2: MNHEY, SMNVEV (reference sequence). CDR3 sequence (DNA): TGTGCCAGCAGTTTATACGGGGGGGGAAGCACAGATACGCAGTATTTT. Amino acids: CASSLYGGGSTDTQYF.

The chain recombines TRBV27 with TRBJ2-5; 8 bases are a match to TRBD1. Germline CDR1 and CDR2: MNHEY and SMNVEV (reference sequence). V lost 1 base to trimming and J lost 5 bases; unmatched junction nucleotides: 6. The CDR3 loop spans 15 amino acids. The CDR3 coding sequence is TGTGCCAGCAGTTTATATCCAGGGGGCCATGAGACCCAGTACTTC. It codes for CASSLYPGGHETQYF.